These 14 T cell receptor beta chains share one sample of origin, sequenced in a study of CD8+ T cells in alopecia areata. Stated treatment: oral pan-JAK inhibitor, 5-10 mg twice daily. RNA was isolated and reverse transcribed to cDNA, the sequencing template. Assay used: immunoSEQ multiplex PCR; TCRdb lists only in-frame clones, some missing. The data contain 200,000 to 250,000 clones, about 58% of them singletons. This specimen was CD4+ T cells sorted from blood, taken at week 4, from a patient treated with tofacitinib. Receptors were obtained from a human donor with alopecia areata.

This chain uses TRBV29-1 with TRBJ2-5; 9 bases fit TRBD1. CDR1 and CDR2 (germline): SQVTM, ANQGSEA. V dropped 7 bases and J dropped 2; count of bases not matched to a gene: 2. The CDR3 runs to 12 residues. CDR3 bases: TGCAGCGCTGGACAGGGGCAAGAGACCCAGTACTTC. Translating it yields CSAGQGQETQYF. Using reference TRBV29-1 and TRBJ2-5 for the parts outside the CDR3, the full variable domain is SAVISQKPSRDICQRGTSLTIQCQVDSQVTMMFWYRQQPGQSLTLIATANQGSEATYESGFVIDKFPISRPNLTFSTLTVSNMSPEDSSIYLCSAGQGQETQYFGPGTRLLVL.

The gene calls are TRBV5-1 and TRBJ2-3; D is undetermined. Trimming cost V 5 bases and J 3 bases, with 4 bases left between them. This CDR3 contains 11 residues. Germline-derived CDR1 and CDR2 are SGHRS and YFSETQ. CDR3 bases: TGCGCCAGCAGGGTTACAGATACGCAGTATTTT. Translated: CASRVTDTQYF.

This chain connects TRBV2 to TRBJ2-5; D gene uncertain. The CDR3 is 11 residues long. Germline values: CDR1 SNHLY, CDR2 FYNNEI. With 3 bases removed from V and 5 bases from J, the gap between germline ends came to 4 bases. CDR3: CASSDWETQYF. The CDR3 nucleotides are TGTGCCAGCAGTGATTGGGAGACCCAGTACTTC. Looking up the rest from reference TRBV2 and TRBJ2-5 gives the full variable domain: EPEVTQTPSHQVTQMGQEVILRCVPISNHLYFYWYRQILGQKVEFLVSFYNNEISEKSEIFDDQFSVERPDGSNFTLKIRSTKLEDSAMYFCASSDWETQYFGPGTRLLVL.

The rearrangement links TRBV25-1 to TRBJ2-4; tentative D call: TRBD1 (5 bases). V dropped 7 bases and J dropped 3 bases, with 10 bases sitting between them. The germline V gene has CDR1 MGHDK and CDR2 SYGVNS. CDR3 length: 13 amino acids. The CDR3 DNA is TGTGCCAGCAAAGGGGTAGGCAAAAACATTCAGTACTTC. It is translated as CASKGVGKNIQYF. The full variable domain, in which reference TRBV25-1 and TRBJ2-4 provide the parts outside the CDR3, is EADIYQTPRYLVIGTGKKITLECSQTMGHDKMYWYQQDPGMELHLIHYSYGVNSTEKGDLSSESTVSRIRTEHFPLTLESARPSHTSQYLCASKGVGKNIQYFGAGTRLSVL.

The genes are TRBV9 and TRBJ1-2; maybe TRBD1 (5 bases). The CDR3 totals 12 residues. Trimming took 4 bases from V and 8 from J, leaving 12 bases between them. From germline, CDR1 is SGDLS and CDR2 YYNGEE. This CDR3 is CASSTDSQGYTF. The CDR3 DNA reads as TGTGCCAGCAGCACTGACAGTCAAGGCTACACCTTC. Complete variable domain (other parts from reference TRBV9 and TRBJ1-2): DSGVTQTPKHLITATGQRVTLRCSPRSGDLSVYWYQQSLDQGLQFLIQYYNGEERAKGNILERFSAQQFPDLHSELNLSSLELGDSALYFCASSTDSQGYTFGSGTRLTVV.

In this sample, this clone is medium-sized. The V and J genes are TRBV21-1 and TRBJ1-2. TRBV21-1 is deemed a pseudogene. This CDR3 is 10 amino acids long. The CDR3 sequence: CASSNYGYTF. CDR3 nucleotides: TGTGCCAGCAGCAACTATGGCTACACCTTC.

There are a few counts of this clone. The rearrangement joins TRBV6-6 to TRBJ2-5; D not resolved. Deletions cut 9 bases from V and 4 bases from J, with 9 bases between. Germline CDR1 MNHNY, CDR2 SVGAGI (reference sequence). The CDR3 is 11 amino acids. CDR3 in amino acids: CASADRETQYF. The CDR3, as DNA: TGTGCCAGTGCGGACCGAGAGACCCAGTACTTC.

This clone was detected only a few times. This sequence joins TRBV5-6 and TRBJ2-1; D is perhaps TRBD2 (6 bases). V was shortened by 2 bases and J by 5 bases, with 14 bases between the two germline ends. The CDR3 sequence is 15 residues long. CDR1 is SGHDT and CDR2 is YYEEEE in the germline V gene. CDR3 sequence reads: CASSFGRLANNEQFF. The CDR3 DNA reads TGTGCCAGCAGCTTTGGGCGTCTAGCGAACAATGAGCAGTTCTTC.

The chain has TRBV4-3 and TRBJ2-1, with 7 bases that match TRBD1. The CDR3 runs to 14 residues. CDR1 is LGHNA, CDR2 YSLEER, per germline. The V segment lost 1 base and the J segment 8 bases; nucleotides outside the gene matches: 5. The CDR3 loop reads CASSQGQGNDEQFF. In DNA form, the CDR3 reads TGCGCCAGCAGCCAAGGACAGGGAAACGATGAGCAGTTCTTC.

This chain connects TRBV9 to TRBJ1-4, with 9 bases matching TRBD1. The germline V gene has CDR1 SGDLS and CDR2 YYNGEE. CDR3 length: 14 amino acids. With V trimmed by 4 bases and J by 8 bases, 6 bases remained unmatched. The DNA of the CDR3 is TGTGCCAGCAGCCCTGGGACAGGGTTGGAAAAACTGTTTTTT. Residues: CASSPGTGLEKLFF.

J is TRBJ2-1 and V is TRBV25-1; 10 bases are a match to TRBD2. V lost 4 bases, J lost 3 bases, and 3 bases stayed unmatched. The CDR3 is 15 amino acids. Germline CDR1 is MGHDK and CDR2 is SYGVNS. The CDR3 is CASSAIAGGYNEQFF. CDR3 coding DNA: TGTGCCAGCAGTGCTATAGCGGGGGGCTACAATGAGCAGTTCTTC.

The chain uses TRBV18 and TRBJ2-1; 7 nucleotides line up with TRBD1. CDR1 KGHSH and CDR2 LQKENI come from the germline V gene. This CDR3 spans 14 amino acids. With V trimmed by 3 bases and J by 7 bases, 6 bases remained unmatched. CDR3 nucleotides: TGTGCCAGCTCACCCATCATACAGGGGAATGAGCAGTTCTTC. Its translation is CASSPIIQGNEQFF.

This clone was seen more than once but under ten times. V gene TRBV19 combines with J gene TRBJ1-1; TRBD1 is a possible D gene (6 bases). V shed 5 bases and J shed 0 bases, with 10 bases lying between them. Germline V gene sequence: CDR1 LNHDA, CDR2 SQIVND (reference sequence). This CDR3 is built from 14 residues. CDR3 nucleotides: TGTGCCAGTAGTCGACAGGAGATGAACACTGAAGCTTTCTTT. Amino acid sequence: CASSRQEMNTEAFF.

This clone was recorded a few times. This chain uses TRBV7-9 with TRBJ1-4; D remains ambiguous. Germline lookup yields CDR1 SEHNR and CDR2 FQNEAQ (reference sequence). Between the trimmed V and J ends, which lost 6 bases and 5 bases, there was a span of 13 bases. The length of the CDR3 is 14 residues. This chain's CDR3 is CASSLLTPNEKLFF. The CDR3 bases are TGTGCCAGCAGTTTACTAACGCCCAATGAAAAACTGTTTTTT. Complete variable domain (other parts from reference TRBV7-9 and TRBJ1-4): DTGVSQNPRHKITKRGQNVTFRCDPISEHNRLYWYRQTLGQGPEFLTYFQNEAQLEKSRLLSDRFSAERPKGSFSTLEIQRTEQGDSAMYLCASSLLTPNEKLFFGSGTQLSVL.